This paragraph covers one T cell receptor (beta chain) sequence. The antigen remains undetermined. These data come from a study of T cell responses to AZD1222 COVID-19 vaccine. Study-wide findings and caveats: Most donors were white British, females outnumbered males, and clonal diversity was possibly underestimated. Sampling captured repertoires only after the peak T cell response.

V shed 6 bases and J shed 5 bases, with 13 bases lying between them. This CDR3 contains 14 residues. Germline V gene lookup returns CDR1 SGHTA and CDR2 FQGTGA. Profiling relied on immunoSEQ multiplex PCR, and the TCRdb table lists in-frame clones only, not all of them. The table includes about 110,000 clones, about 85% detected once. The TCR sequence derives from an adult in good health. The V and J genes are TRBV7-3 and TRBJ2-2; D not certain. Sequences were derived from peripheral blood, sampled on day 0 of AZD1222 vaccination. Here the CDR3 DNA reads TGTGCCAGCAGGGCCAGAGAACAAACCGGGGAGCTGTTTTTT. Protein product: CASRAREQTGELFF.